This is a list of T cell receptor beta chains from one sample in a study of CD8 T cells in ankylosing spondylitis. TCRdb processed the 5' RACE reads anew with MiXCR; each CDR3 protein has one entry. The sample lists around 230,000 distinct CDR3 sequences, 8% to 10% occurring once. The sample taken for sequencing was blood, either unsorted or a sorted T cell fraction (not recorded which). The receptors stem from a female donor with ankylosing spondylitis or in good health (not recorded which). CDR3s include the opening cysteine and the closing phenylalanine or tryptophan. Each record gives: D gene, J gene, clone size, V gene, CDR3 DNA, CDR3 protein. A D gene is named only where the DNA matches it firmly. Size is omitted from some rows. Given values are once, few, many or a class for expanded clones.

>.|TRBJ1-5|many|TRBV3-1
TGTGCCAGCAGCCAAGACGGGACACTTAATCAGCCCCAGCATTTT
CASSQDGTLNQPQHF
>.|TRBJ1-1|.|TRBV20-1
TGCAGTGCTAAGGCCAGCGCCGGACTAATTGCTGAAGCTTTCTTT
CSAKASAGLIAEAFF
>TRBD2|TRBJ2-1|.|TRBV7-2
TGTGCCAGCAACTTGCGGACTAGCGGGGATCACAACAATGAGCAGTTCTTC
CASNLRTSGDHNNEQFF
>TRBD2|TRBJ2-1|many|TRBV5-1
TGCGCCAGCAGCTCCGGACTAGCGGGGGCCCTTGGTTACAATGAGCAGTTCTTC
CASSSGLAGALGYNEQFF
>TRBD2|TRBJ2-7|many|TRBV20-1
TGCAGTGCTAGAGATCCTAGCGGGAGGGCCTTGACCTACGAGCAGTACTTC
CSARDPSGRALTYEQYF
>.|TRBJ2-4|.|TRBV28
TGTGCCAGCAGTTTATGGAGAGGGAGGAACATTCAGTACTTC
CASSLWRGRNIQYF
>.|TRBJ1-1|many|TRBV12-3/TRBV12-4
TGTGCCAGCAGTTTTAAGGGGACTGAAGCTTTCTTT
CASSFKGTEAFF
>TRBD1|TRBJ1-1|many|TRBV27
TGTGCCAGCGGTACAACAGGGGGGCGAGCTTTCTTT
CASGTTGGRAFF
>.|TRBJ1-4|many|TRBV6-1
TGTGCCAGCAGACCTCGGCGGGGGCGTCCTAATGAAAAACTGTTTTTT
CASRPRRGRPNEKLFF
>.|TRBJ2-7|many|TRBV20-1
TGCAGTGCTAGGAAGCCGACGGACGAGCAGTACTTC
CSARKPTDEQYF
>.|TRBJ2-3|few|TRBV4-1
TGCGCCAGCAGCCAAGACCGCCTGGAAGGACCTAGCACAGATACGCAGTATTTT
CASSQDRLEGPSTDTQYF
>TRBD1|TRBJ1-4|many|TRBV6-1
TGTGCCGCTGAGGGACAGGGGATAGGTAATGAAAAACTGTTTTTT
CAAEGQGIGNEKLFF
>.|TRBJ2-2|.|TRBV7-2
TGTGCCAGCAGCGTCCCAGGGCTCGAAGCGAACACCGGGGAGCTGTTTTTT
CASSVPGLEANTGELFF
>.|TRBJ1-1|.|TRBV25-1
TGTGCCAGCAGTGAAGGCTCCAGGGCGAACACTGAAGCTTTCTTT
CASSEGSRANTEAFF
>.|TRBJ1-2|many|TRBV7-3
TGTGCCAGCAGCTCGACAGCTAACTATGGCTACACCTTC
CASSSTANYGYTF
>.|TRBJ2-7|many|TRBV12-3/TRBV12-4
TGTGCCAGCAGTTTATCAGGGTCCAGCGAGCAGTACTTC
CASSLSGSSEQYF
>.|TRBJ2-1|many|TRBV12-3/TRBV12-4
TGTGCCAGCAGAACCAGAAGACCTCGCTCCTACAATGAGCAGTTCTTC
CASRTRRPRSYNEQFF
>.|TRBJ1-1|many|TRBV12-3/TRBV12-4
TGTGCCAGCAGTCCCGCCAGGGGTGGGACTGAAGCTTTCTTT
CASSPARGGTEAFF
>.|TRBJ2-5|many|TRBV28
TGTGCCAGCAGTAAAAGTTTAGCAGGAGAGACCCAGTACTTC
CASSKSLAGETQYF
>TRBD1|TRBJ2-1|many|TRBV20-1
TGCAGTGCTCCTGCTAGGCAGGGGGTCGTCTCCTACAATGAGCAGTTCTTC
CSAPARQGVVSYNEQFF
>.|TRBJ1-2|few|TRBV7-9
TGTGCCAGCAGCTTTCCAGGCTATGGCTACACCTTC
CASSFPGYGYTF
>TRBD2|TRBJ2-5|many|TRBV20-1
TGCAGTGCTCCGGGGGCTAGCGGGATCGTGGAGACCCAGTACTTC
CSAPGASGIVETQYF
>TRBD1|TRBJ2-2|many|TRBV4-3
TGCGCCAGCAGCCAAGGCGGGACAGGGGGCCACACCGGGGAGCTGTTTTTT
CASSQGGTGGHTGELFF
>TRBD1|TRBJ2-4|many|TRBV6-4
TGTGCCAGCCTAGTACAGGGGTCCAAAAACATTCAGTACTTC
CASLVQGSKNIQYF
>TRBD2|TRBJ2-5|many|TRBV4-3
TGCGCCAGCAGCCAAGACGGGAGGGCCTGGGAGACCCAGTACTTC
CASSQDGRAWETQYF
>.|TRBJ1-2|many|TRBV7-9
TGTGCCAGCAGCTTACCTAAGGATGGCTACACCTTC
CASSLPKDGYTF
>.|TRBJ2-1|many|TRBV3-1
TGTGCCAGCAGCCAAGTCCCCCAGAGCCCTTACAATGAGCAGTTCTTC
CASSQVPQSPYNEQFF
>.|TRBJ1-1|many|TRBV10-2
TGCGCCAGCAGTGGGGAAGGTGGAGAAGGCCTCAATAAAGCTTTCTTT
CASSGEGGEGLNKAFF
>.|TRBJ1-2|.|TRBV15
TGTGCCACCAGCAGAGATCCAACAGGGCGCTATGGCTACACCTTC
CATSRDPTGRYGYTF
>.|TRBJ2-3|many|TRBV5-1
TGCGCCAGCAGCAGGGAACAGACCACAGATACGCAGTATTTT
CASSREQTTDTQYF
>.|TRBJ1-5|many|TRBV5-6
TGTGCCAGCAGCTTGAGTCAGTCTCAGCCCCAGCATTTT
CASSLSQSQPQHF
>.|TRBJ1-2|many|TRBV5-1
TGCGCCAGCAGCTTGGAACAGGGAGGAAGCTACACCTTC
CASSLEQGGSYTF
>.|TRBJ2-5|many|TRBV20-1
TGCAGTGCTAGGCCCTCACAGGGATTGAAGGACCAGTACTTC
CSARPSQGLKDQYF
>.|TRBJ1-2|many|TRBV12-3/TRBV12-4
TGTGCCAGCAGGGGAAAACACTTCGGCTACACCTTC
CASRGKHFGYTF
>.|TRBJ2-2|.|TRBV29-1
TGCAGCGTAAAACTCCGGGACCGAAACACCGGGGAGCTGTTTTTT
CSVKLRDRNTGELFF
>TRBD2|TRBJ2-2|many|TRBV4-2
TGTGCCAGCAGCCATCCTAGCGGGAGCTCGGTCACCGGGGAGCTGTTTTTT
CASSHPSGSSVTGELFF
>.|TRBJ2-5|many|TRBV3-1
TGTGCCAGCAGCCATTTGGGGACAAAACAAGAGACCCAGTACTTC
CASSHLGTKQETQYF
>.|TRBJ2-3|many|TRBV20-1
TGCAGTGCGCAGTGGGCTAGTACAGATACGCAGTATTTT
CSAQWASTDTQYF
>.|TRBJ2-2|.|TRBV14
TGTGCCAGCGGCCAAACGGGCGGCGGATACGGGGAGCTGTTTTTT
CASGQTGGGYGELFF
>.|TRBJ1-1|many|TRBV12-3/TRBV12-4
TGTGCCAGCAGTTTCGATTACACTGAAGCTTTCTTT
CASSFDYTEAFF
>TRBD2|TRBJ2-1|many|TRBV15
TGTGCCACCAGCAGGCAACGGGAGGGTCGTGGAAATGAGCAGTTCTTC
CATSRQREGRGNEQFF
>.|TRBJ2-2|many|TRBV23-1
TGCGCCAGCAGTCAATCAGGCTCCACCGGGGAGCTGTTTTTT
CASSQSGSTGELFF
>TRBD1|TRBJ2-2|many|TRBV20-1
TGCAGTGCCCAGGGGACAGGGGGGAGGACCGGGGAGCTGTTTTTT
CSAQGTGGRTGELFF
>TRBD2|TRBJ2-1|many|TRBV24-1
TGTGCCACCAGTGATTCTAGCGGGACCTACAATGAGCAGTTCTTC
CATSDSSGTYNEQFF
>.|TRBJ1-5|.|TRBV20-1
TGCTGTGCTAGGGACCGGGGTACGGGGGGCCCTTTTCAGCCCCAGCATTTT
CCARDRGTGGPFQPQHF
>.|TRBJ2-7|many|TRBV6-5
TGTGCCAGCTCTTCAGGGGCGAGGGAGCAGTACTTC
CASSSGAREQYF
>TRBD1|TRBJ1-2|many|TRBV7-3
TGTGCCAGCAGCCCGCGGACAGGGGTCGGCTACACCTTC
CASSPRTGVGYTF